This TCR beta chain was sequenced for a study of sequential checkpoint blockade in melanoma. This clone was found a few times. Germline V lookup: CDR1 SGHRS, CDR2 YFSETQ. The CDR3 extends over 16 amino acids. Trimming cost V 4 bases and J 5 bases, with 21 bases left between them. Described treatment: randomized to nivolumab then ipilimumab (arm A) or the reverse (arm B). Data came from immunoSEQ multiplex PCR; TCRdb stores just in-frame clones and leaves some out. There are about 13,000 clones in the sample; 21% occur only once, and roughly 6.5% lies in the top ten. This chain joins TRBV5-1 and TRBJ1-1; tentatively, D is TRBD1 (5 bases). This receptor was identified in a human donor with melanoma. Sequenced material: tumor tissue (inferred from file names), taken from a patient given nivolumab and ipilimumab in sequence. The CDR3 spells CASSPDIGETVTEAFF. The CDR3 DNA follows: TGCGCCAGCAGCCCCGATATTGGGGAGACAGTTACTGAAGCTTTCTTT. Combining the CDR3 with reference TRBV5-1 and TRBJ1-1 gives the whole variable domain KAGVTQTPRYLIKTRGQQVTLSCSPISGHRSVSWYQQTPGQGLQFLFEYFSETQRNKGNFPGRFSGRQFSNSRSEMNVSTLELGDSALYLCASSPDIGETVTEAFFGQGTRLTVV.